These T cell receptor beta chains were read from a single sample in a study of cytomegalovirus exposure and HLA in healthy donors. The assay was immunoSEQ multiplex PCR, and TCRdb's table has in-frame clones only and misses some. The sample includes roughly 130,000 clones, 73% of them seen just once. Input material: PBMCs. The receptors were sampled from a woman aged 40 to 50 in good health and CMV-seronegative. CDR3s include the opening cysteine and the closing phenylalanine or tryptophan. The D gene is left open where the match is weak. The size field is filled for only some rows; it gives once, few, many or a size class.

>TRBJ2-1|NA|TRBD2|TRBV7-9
CASSLARSSGSYNEQFF
TGTGCCAGCAGCTTAGCGCGGTCTAGCGGCTCCTACAATGAGCAGTTCTTC
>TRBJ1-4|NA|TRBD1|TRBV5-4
CASSETGQGSEKLFF
TGTGCCAGCAGCGAGACGGGACAGGGGAGCGAAAAACTGTTTTTT
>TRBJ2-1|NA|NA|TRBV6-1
CASSDQRGVWNEQFF
TGTGCCAGCAGTGATCAAAGGGGTGTTTGGAATGAGCAGTTCTTC
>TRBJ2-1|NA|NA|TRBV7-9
CASSFGVNEQFF
TGTGCCAGCAGCTTCGGTGTCAATGAGCAGTTCTTC
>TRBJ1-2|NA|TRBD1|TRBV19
CASTPGTGGLLPLDGYTF
TGTGCCAGTACCCCTGGGACAGGGGGCCTATTGCCTCTTGATGGCTACACCTTC
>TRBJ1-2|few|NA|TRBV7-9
CASSLQETYGYTF
TGTGCCAGCAGCTTACAGGAAACATATGGCTACACCTTC
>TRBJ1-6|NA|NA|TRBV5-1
CASSLSSYNSPPHF
TGCGCCAGCAGCTTAAGCTCCTATAATTCACCCCCCCACTTT
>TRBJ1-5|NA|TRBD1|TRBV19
CASSIDSGGRQPQHF
TGTGCCAGTAGTATAGATTCAGGGGGCAGGCAGCCCCAGCATTTT
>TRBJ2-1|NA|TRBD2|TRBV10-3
CAIRASGGSENEQFF
TGTGCCATCAGGGCTAGCGGGGGGAGTGAGAATGAGCAGTTCTTC
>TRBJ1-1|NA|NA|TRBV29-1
CSVAVEVYTEAFF
TGCAGCGTGGCCGTCGAGGTTTACACTGAAGCTTTCTTT
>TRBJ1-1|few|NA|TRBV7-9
CASSLDTNTEAFF
TGTGCCAGCAGCTTAGACACGAACACTGAAGCTTTCTTT
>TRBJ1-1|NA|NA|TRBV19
CASSIGRSTEAFF
TGTGCCAGTAGTATTGGGAGGAGCACTGAAGCTTTCTTT
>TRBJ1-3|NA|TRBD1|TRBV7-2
CASSSRTGGYTIYF
TGTGCCAGCAGCTCCCGGACAGGGGGCTACACCATATATTTT
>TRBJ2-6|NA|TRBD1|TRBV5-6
CASSLSWDRGSRGANVLTF
TGTGCCAGCAGCTTGTCTTGGGACAGGGGTTCAAGAGGGGCCAACGTCCTGACTTTC
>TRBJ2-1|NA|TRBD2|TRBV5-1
CASSFYGEGNEQFF
TGCGCCAGCAGCTTTTACGGGGAGGGCAATGAGCAGTTCTTC
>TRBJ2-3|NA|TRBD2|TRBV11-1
CASSLAGAAQYF
TGTGCCAGCAGCCTAGCGGGGGCCGCGCAGTATTTT
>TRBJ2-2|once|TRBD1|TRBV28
CASSSRTGVFVSGELFF
TGTGCCAGCAGCAGCAGAACAGGGGTATTTGTTTCCGGGGAGCTGTTTTTT